The clone carrying this TCR beta chain was recorded only once. Its cognate antigen is unknown. This sample was included in a study of OX40 agonist ivuxolimab in advanced cancers. Study at large: Averaging about 60 years in age, with a range of roughly 20 to 79, the cohort was 82.7% male.

Study outcomes and limitations: Certain nonresponders additionally had low normalized T-cell clonal expansion. Average numbers of expanded clones were greater in CD8+ T cells than in CD4+.

Germline CDR1 and CDR2: PRHDT and FYEKMQ (reference sequence). The CDR3 contains 19 residues. V dropped 4 bases and J dropped 0; count of bases not matched to a gene: 9. The assay was immunoSEQ multiplex PCR, and TCRdb's table has in-frame clones only and misses some. The repertoire holds over 65,000 clones, with approximately 80% as singletons. V usage is TRBV13 and J usage is TRBJ2-6, with 10 nucleotides matching TRBD1. The TCR comes from an adult with an advanced solid tumor such as melanoma, head and neck, liver or kidney cancer. Sample: CD4+ or CD8+ T cells sorted from blood, taken in a trial of the OX40 agonist ivuxolimab. CDR3 amino acids: CASSSNSGTGDSGANVLTF. As DNA, the CDR3 is TGTGCCAGCAGCTCCAACTCCGGGACAGGGGACTCTGGGGCCAACGTCCTGACTTTC.